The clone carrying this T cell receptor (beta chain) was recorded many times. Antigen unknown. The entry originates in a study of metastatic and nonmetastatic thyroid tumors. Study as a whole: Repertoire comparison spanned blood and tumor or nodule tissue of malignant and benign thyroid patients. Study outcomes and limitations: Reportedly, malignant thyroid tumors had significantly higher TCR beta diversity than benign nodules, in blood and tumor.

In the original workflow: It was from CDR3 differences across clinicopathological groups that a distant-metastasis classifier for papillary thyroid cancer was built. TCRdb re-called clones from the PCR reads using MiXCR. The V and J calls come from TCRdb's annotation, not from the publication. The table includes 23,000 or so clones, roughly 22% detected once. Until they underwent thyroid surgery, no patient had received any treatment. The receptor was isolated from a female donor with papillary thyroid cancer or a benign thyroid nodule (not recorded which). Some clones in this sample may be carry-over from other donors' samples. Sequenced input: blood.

CDR3 bases: TGTGCCAGCAGCACCATTCGGGCGGATACGCAGTATTTT. Translated: CASSTIRADTQYF. The chain couples TRBV7-8 to TRBJ2-3; D not certain. The germline gives CDR1 SGHVS, CDR2 FQNEAQ. Trimming pared 5 bases from V and 6 bases from J, leaving 12 bases between. The CDR3 length is 13 residues.